These 13 T cell receptor beta chains share one sample of origin, sequenced in a study of CD8 T cells in Susac syndrome. After extraction with the RNeasy kit, about 0.5 to 1 ug of the RNA was reverse transcribed using random hexamers. TCRdb re-derived calls from the immunoSEQ multiplex PCR reads in MiXCR, one entry per CDR3 protein. The data hold some 130,000 distinct CDR3 sequences, with under 95% observed a single time. Sequencing input: CD8+ T cells from PBMCs. These receptors were taken from a human donor with multiple sclerosis.

The V and J genes are TRBV27 and TRBJ2-6, with D unclear. The CDR3 contains 14 residues. Germline V gives CDR1 MNHEY, CDR2 SMNVEV (reference sequence). V lost 6 bases, J lost 0 bases, and 6 bases lay in between. The CDR3 reads CASRVLSGANVLTF. CDR3 nucleotide sequence: TGTGCCAGCAGGGTACTCTCTGGGGCCAACGTCCTGACTTTC.

The chain combines TRBV19 with TRBJ2-1; D ambiguous. This CDR3 contains 11 residues. Germline V lookup: CDR1 LNHDA, CDR2 SQIVND (reference sequence). Trimming left V 3 bases short and J 8 bases short, with 5 bases between. The CDR3 DNA is TGTGCCAGTAGTATGGCAGATGAGCAGTTCTTC. The encoded protein is CASSMADEQFF.

The chain is built from TRBV29-1 and TRBJ1-1; D is uncertain. CDR3 length: 12 amino acids. Trimming took 8 bases from V and 1 from J, leaving 11 bases between them. CDR1 is SQVTM, CDR2 ANQGSEA, per germline. For the CDR3, the DNA is TGCAGCCCCGGAGGGCCGAACACTGAAGCTTTCTTT. It translates to CSPGGPNTEAFF.

The chain recombines TRBV20-1 with TRBJ2-4, with unresolved D. Trimming took 5 bases from V and 0 from J, leaving 23 bases between them. In germline, CDR1 is DFQATT, CDR2 SNEGSKA (reference sequence). The CDR3 is 18 amino acids. For the CDR3, the DNA is TGCAGTGCTGTCGGTTGGCATCCCACAACAATAGCCAAAAACATTCAGTACTTC. Its translation is CSAVGWHPTTIAKNIQYF.

The chain uses TRBV6-5 and TRBJ2-3, with 8 bases matching TRBD2. Per germline, CDR1 MNHEY and CDR2 SVGAGI. Trimming removed 10 bases from V and 5 bases from J; junction bases left unmatched: 5. This CDR3 has 12 residues. For the CDR3, the DNA is TGTGCCAAGCGGACTAGCCGAGATACGCAGTATTTT. Translation gives CAKRTSRDTQYF.

The chain employs TRBV28 and TRBJ2-1, with D maybe TRBD2 (5 bases). Trimming took off 6 bases at V and 9 bases at J, with 15 bases between the two ends. Germline V CDR1 and CDR2: MDHEN, SYDVKM. The CDR3 has 13 residues. The CDR3 DNA is TGTGCCAGCAGCCCCCGTGAGGGAAGTGAGCAGTTCTTC. Translating it yields CASSPREGSEQFF.

The rearrangement joins TRBV27 to TRBJ2-7; D is undetermined. The CDR3 sequence is 13 residues long. CDR1 is MNHEY and CDR2 is SMNVEV in the germline V gene (reference sequence). Trimming shortened V by 5 bases and J by 4 bases, and 12 bases separated the two germline ends. This CDR3 reads CASSLSVGYEQYF. DNA for the CDR3: TGTGCCAGCAGTCTGAGCGTGGGGTACGAGCAGTACTTC.

The CDR3 DNA sequence: TGCAGTGCTCCAGCGGGAGGCGTCGGAGAGACCCAGTACTTC. Its protein product is CSAPAGGVGETQYF. The gene calls are TRBV20-1 and TRBJ2-5, with TRBD2 matching 9 bases. Germline V CDR1 and CDR2: DFQATT, SNEGSKA (reference sequence). V gave up 5 bases and J gave up 4 bases; unmatched junction bases: 8. The CDR3 totals 14 residues.

This clonotype was recorded once. In DNA form, the CDR3 reads TGCGCCAGCAGCGAGATCCTGGACCTGGACACAGATACGCAGTATTTT. Its translation is CASSEILDLDTDTQYF. This sequence joins TRBV4-1 and TRBJ2-3; no clear D gene. The germline gives CDR1 MGHRA, CDR2 YSYEKL. Trimming stripped 5 bases from V and 2 bases from J, with 17 bases between. This CDR3 is 16 amino acids long.

This rearrangement joins TRBV19 to TRBJ1-2; no clear D. The ends were cut back, 4 bases at V and 2 bases at J, with 2 bases in the middle. Germline-derived CDR1 and CDR2 are LNHDA and SQIVND (reference sequence). This CDR3 region has 11 residues. CDR3 sequence: CASSTNYGYTF. The CDR3 coding sequence is TGTGCCAGTAGTACCAACTATGGCTACACCTTC.

J is TRBJ2-2 and V is TRBV5-6; D gene unclear. CDR3 length: 12 residues. Per the germline V gene, CDR1 is SGHDT and CDR2 is YYEEEE. The V gene lost 4 bases and the J gene lost 8 bases, with 9 bases spanning the gap. The chain's CDR3 is CASSRLGGELFF. CDR3 DNA: TGTGCCAGCAGCCGCCTGGGGGGGGAGCTGTTTTTT.

The V call is TRBV27, the J call TRBJ1-2, with 8 bases aligning to TRBD1. The junction had 14 bases not matched to a gene; V was cut back by 10 bases and J by 4 bases. The germline V gene has CDR1 MNHEY and CDR2 SMNVEV (reference sequence). The CDR3 extends over 15 amino acids. The CDR3 DNA sequence: TGTGCCACTTCCCCCGTTCAGGGGGCTGGCTATGGCTACACCTTC. Its protein product is CATSPVQGAGYGYTF.

This chain connects TRBV3-1 to TRBJ1-2; TRBD1 might be the D (6 bases). V lost 0 bases to trimming and J lost 10 bases, with 18 bases between them. This CDR3 has 15 amino acids. CDR1 and CDR2 (germline): LGHDT, YNNKEL (reference sequence). CDR3 DNA sequence: TGTGCCAGCAGCCAAGACCTCGGGGGCGGACTTATCTACACCTTC. It encodes CASSQDLGGGLIYTF. Based on the CDR3 plus reference TRBV3-1 and TRBJ1-2, the full variable domain is DTAVSQTPKYLVTQMGNDKSIKCEQNLGHDTMYWYKQDSKKFLKIMFSYNNKELIINETVPNRFSPKSPDKAHLNLHINSLELGDSAVYFCASSQDLGGGLIYTFGSGTRLTVV.